This TCR beta chain was identified in a study of beta chain features in type 1 diabetes. Study outcomes and limitations: A pattern of fewer insertions and more deletions at VDJ junctions was seen in type 1 diabetes patients. Any PCR bias toward short templates would affect both groups alike.

Reverse transcribing all isolated RNA meant expressed TCRB transcripts were sequenced. The read count averaged approximately 3.5 million across naive, central memory and regulatory T cell samples. Measured with immunoSEQ multiplex PCR; TCRdb has only the in-frame clones, and not every one. The sample yields about half a million clones, 30% seen once. In the case of this clone: Its target is unknown.

The ends lost 4 bases at V and 3 bases at J; junction bases unmatched: 12. Germline lookup yields CDR1 SGHTA and CDR2 FQGNSA. The CDR3 is 17 amino acids. Every participating donor gave one draw, a heparinised blood sample averaging roughly 0.12 L. Source material: naive CD4+ T cells from blood. The receptor was derived from a man younger than 30 in good health. The chain joins TRBV7-2 to TRBJ2-1, with 7 bases matching TRBD1. Here the CDR3 DNA reads TGTGCCAGCAGCTCTCCCCCAGGGGGACACAACTACAATGAGCAGTTCTTC. Translating it yields CASSSPPGGHNYNEQFF.